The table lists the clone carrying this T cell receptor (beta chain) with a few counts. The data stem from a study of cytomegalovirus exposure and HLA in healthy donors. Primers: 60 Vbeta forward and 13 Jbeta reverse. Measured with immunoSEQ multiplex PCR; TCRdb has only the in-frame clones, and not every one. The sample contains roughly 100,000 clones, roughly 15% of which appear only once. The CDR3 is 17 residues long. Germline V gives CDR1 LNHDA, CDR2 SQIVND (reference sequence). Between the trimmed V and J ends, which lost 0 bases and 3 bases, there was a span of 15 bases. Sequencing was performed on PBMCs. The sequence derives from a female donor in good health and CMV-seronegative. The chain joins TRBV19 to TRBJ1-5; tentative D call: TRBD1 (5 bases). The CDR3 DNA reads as TGTGCCAGTAGTATAGACCTTCCGGACACCTTCAATCAGCCCCAGCATTTT. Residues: CASSIDLPDTFNQPQHF.